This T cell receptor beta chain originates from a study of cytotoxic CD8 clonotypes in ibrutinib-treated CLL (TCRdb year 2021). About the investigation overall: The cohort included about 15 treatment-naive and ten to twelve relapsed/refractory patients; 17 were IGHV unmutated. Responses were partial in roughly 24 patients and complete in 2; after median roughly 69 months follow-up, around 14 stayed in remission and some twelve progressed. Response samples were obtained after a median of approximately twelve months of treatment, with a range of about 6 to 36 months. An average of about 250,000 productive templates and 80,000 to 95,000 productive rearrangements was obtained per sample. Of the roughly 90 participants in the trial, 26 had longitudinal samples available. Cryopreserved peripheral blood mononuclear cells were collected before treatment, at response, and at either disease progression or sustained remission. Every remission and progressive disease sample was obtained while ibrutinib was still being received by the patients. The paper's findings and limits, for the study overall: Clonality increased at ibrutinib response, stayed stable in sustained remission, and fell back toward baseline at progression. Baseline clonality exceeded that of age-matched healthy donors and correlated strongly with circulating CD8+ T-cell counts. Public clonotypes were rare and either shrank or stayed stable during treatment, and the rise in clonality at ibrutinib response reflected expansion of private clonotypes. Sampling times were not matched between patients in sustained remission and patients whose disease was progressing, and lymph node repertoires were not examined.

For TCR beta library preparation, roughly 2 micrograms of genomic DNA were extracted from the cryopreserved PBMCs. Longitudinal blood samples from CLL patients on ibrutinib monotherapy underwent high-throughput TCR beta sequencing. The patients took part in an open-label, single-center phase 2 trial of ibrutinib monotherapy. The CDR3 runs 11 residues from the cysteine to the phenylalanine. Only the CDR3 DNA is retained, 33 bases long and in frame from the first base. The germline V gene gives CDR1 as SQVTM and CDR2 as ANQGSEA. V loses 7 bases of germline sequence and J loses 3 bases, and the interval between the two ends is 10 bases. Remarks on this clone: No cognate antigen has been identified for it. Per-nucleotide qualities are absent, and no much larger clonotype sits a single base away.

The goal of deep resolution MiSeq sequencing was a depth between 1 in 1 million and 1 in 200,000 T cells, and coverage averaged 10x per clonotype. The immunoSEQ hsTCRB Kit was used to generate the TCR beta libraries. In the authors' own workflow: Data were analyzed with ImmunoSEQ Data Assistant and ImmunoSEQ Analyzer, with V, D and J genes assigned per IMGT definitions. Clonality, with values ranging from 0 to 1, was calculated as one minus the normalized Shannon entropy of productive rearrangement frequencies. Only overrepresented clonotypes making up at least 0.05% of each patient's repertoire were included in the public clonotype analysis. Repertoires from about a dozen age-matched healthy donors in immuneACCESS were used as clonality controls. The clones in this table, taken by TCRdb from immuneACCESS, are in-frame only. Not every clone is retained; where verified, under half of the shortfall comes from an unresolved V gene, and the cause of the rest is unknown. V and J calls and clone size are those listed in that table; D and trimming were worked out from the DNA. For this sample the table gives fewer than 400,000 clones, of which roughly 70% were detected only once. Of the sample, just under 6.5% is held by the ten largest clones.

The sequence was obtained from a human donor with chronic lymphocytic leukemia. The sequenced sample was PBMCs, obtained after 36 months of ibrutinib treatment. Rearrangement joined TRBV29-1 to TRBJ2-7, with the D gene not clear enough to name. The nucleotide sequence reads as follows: TGCAGCGCCGTACACGGCTACGAGCAGTACTTC. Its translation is CSAVHGYEQYF.